The clone carrying this T cell receptor beta chain was counted between two and nine times. Losses at the gene ends were 0 bases for V and 3 bases for J; bases not matched to a gene: 8. Per germline, CDR1 KGHDR and CDR2 SFDVKD. The CDR3 runs to 17 residues. The data originate from a study of identical twins. Via MiXCR, TCRdb re-called the 5' RACE reads, giving one row per CDR3 protein. The sample holds about 220,000 distinct CDR3 sequences; over 8% are singletons and the top ten take 5.1%. The sequence was obtained from a woman under 30 in good health. Sequencing input: memory (CD45RO+) T cells sorted from blood. The gene calls are TRBV24-1 and TRBJ2-7, with TRBD1 matching 9 bases. The CDR3 region is CATSDLYGTGISYEQYF. The CDR3 DNA is TGTGCCACCAGTGATTTGTACGGGACAGGGATTAGCTACGAGCAGTACTTC.